This is a list of T cell receptor beta chains from one sample in a study of cytotoxic CD8 clonotypes in ibrutinib-treated CLL. The data were produced by immunoSEQ multiplex PCR, yet TCRdb's version contains in-frame clones alone and is incomplete. This sample has 40,000 or so clones, with roughly 72% found just once. Sequenced here: PBMCs, sampled at disease progression, from a patient treated with ibrutinib. These receptors were collected from a human donor with chronic lymphocytic leukemia. CDR3s include the opening cysteine and the closing phenylalanine or tryptophan. A row's size may be missing; if present it is once, few, many or a size class.

cdr3_aa | j_call | clone_size | v_call
CASRGTGSYGYTF | TRBJ1-2 | - | TRBV28
CSVEKAGGGFQIRVGQYF | TRBJ2-3 | - | TRBV29-1
CGEVFNEQFF | TRBJ2-1 | - | TRBV6-9
CASSYGTSGRFFF | TRBJ2-7 | - | TRBV5-1
CASSPGLARSYEQYF | TRBJ2-7 | - | TRBV28
CASGNTSRTPATNEKLFF | TRBJ1-4 | - | TRBV12-5
CASSPPRGNSGNTIYF | TRBJ1-3 | - | TRBV5-8
CASSGTWGKETQYF | TRBJ2-5 | - | TRBV2
CASSPPGGHEQYF | TRBJ2-7 | - | TRBV18
CASSQGGDSGYEQYF | TRBJ2-7 | once | TRBV4-2
CASSASPSGEPDTQYF | TRBJ2-3 | - | TRBV5-8
CASSLSTSSYNEQFF | TRBJ2-1 | few | TRBV7-6
CASSDTRRKETQYF | TRBJ2-5 | - | TRBV25-1
CASSQQGSEAFF | TRBJ1-1 | - | TRBV27
CASSLALASANQETQYF | TRBJ2-5 | - | TRBV5-1
CASSLESGEQYF | TRBJ2-7 | - | TRBV11-2
CASSPLSTGELFF | TRBJ2-2 | - | TRBV7-8
CASRRGQHDYTQYF | TRBJ2-3 | - | TRBV2
CASSLEWQSEQYF | TRBJ2-7 | few | TRBV7-6
CASEQADTQYF | TRBJ2-3 | - | TRBV2
CASSGRTGGYTF | TRBJ1-2 | - | TRBV28
CASSYPTGYNEQFF | TRBJ2-1 | - | TRBV5-4
CASSFQGQGKEQYF | TRBJ2-7 | - | TRBV28
CASSYGADYGYTF | TRBJ1-2 | - | TRBV7-8
CASSGTQETQYF | TRBJ2-5 | - | TRBV6-5
CASSADRSTEAFF | TRBJ1-1 | - | TRBV18
CASSPAVVLGAEQFF | TRBJ2-1 | few | TRBV7-6
CASTRNSNQPQHF | TRBJ1-5 | - | TRBV28
CASSRDRGFNGRQETQYF | TRBJ2-5 | - | TRBV4-1
CASSAPGAGYYEQYF | TRBJ2-7 | - | TRBV28
CASSIFFTTLNTEAFF | TRBJ1-1 | - | TRBV19
CASLEGWDTEAFF | TRBJ1-1 | - | TRBV5-6
CASSFTGGNQPQHF | TRBJ1-5 | few | TRBV5-6
CASSLPSRIDTQYF | TRBJ2-3 | few | TRBV5-1
CASSPGLAGEADTQYF | TRBJ2-3 | - | TRBV18
CASRPEGGEQYF | TRBJ2-7 | few | TRBV27
CASSRDLFGNEKLFF | TRBJ1-4 | - | TRBV4-2
CASSRTHYEQYF | TRBJ2-7 | - | TRBV28
CSVASQRETQYF | TRBJ2-5 | - | TRBV29-1
CASSYGTEPYGYTF | TRBJ1-2 | once | TRBV6-6
CAWSDLLDRGSNQPQHF | TRBJ1-5 | - | TRBV30
CASSPTGVDQPQHF | TRBJ1-5 | - | TRBV5-1